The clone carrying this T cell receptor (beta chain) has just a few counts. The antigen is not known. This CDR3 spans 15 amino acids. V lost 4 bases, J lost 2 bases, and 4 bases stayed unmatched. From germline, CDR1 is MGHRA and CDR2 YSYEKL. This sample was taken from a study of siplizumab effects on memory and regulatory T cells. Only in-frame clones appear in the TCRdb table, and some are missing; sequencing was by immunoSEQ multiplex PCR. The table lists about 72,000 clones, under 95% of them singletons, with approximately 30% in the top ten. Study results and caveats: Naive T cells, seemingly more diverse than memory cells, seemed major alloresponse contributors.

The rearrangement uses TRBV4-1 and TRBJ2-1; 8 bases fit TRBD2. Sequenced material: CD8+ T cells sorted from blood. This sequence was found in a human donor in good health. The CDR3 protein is CASSLQLAAYNEQFF. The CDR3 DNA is TGCGCCAGCAGCCTCCAACTAGCGGCCTACAATGAGCAGTTCTTC.